This record concerns one T cell receptor (beta chain) sequence. Its antigen is still unknown. These data come from a study of beta chain features in type 1 diabetes. Study-wide context: Patients looked much like healthy donors when it came to age, gender and cell yields. Study results and limitations: Naive, central memory and Treg TCRB repertoires seemed to resemble each other more closely in patients than they did in healthy donors.

Averaging around 120 mL, one heparinised blood draw came from each individual donor. The entirety of the isolated RNA underwent reverse transcription, so expressed TCRB transcripts were sequenced. Repertoires were generated with immunoSEQ multiplex PCR, while TCRdb's copy carries only in-frame clones and drops some. The sample comprises fewer than 350,000 clones, around 20% of which are singletons, and about 0.045% rests with the top ten. The specimen sequenced was naive CD4+ T cells from blood. The source of this sequence is a woman aged 18 to 35 in good health.

This CDR3 reads CASSGQGAEGYTF. The CDR3, as DNA: TGCGCCAGCAGCGGACAGGGGGCGGAAGGCTACACCTTC. V usage is TRBV5-1 and J usage is TRBJ1-2; 11 nucleotides agree with TRBD1. The length of the CDR3 is 13 residues. With V trimmed by 4 bases and J by 8 bases, 4 bases remained unmatched. Germline-derived CDR1 and CDR2 are SGHRS and YFSETQ.